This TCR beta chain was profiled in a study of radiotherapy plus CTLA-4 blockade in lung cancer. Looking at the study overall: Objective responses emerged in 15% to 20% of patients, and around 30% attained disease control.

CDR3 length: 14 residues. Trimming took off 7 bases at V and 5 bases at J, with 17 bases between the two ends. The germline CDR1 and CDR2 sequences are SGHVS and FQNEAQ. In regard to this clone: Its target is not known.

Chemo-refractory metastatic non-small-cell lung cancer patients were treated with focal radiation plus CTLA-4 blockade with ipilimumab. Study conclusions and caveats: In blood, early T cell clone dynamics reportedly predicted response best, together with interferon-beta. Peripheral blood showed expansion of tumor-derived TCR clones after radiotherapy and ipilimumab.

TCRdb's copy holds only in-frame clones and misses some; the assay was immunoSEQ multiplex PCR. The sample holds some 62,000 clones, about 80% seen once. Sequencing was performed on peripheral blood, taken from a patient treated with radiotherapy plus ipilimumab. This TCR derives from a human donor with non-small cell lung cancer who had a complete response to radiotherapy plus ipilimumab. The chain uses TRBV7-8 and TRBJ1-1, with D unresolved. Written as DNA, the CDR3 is TGTGCCAGCACCCCGGGAGGGCGGTGGACTGAAGCTTTCTTT. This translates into CASTPGGRWTEAFF. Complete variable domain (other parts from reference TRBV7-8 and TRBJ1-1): GAGVSQSPRYKVAKRGQDVALRCDPISGHVSLFWYQQALGQGPEFLTYFQNEAQLDKSGLPSDRFFAERPEGSVSTLKIQRTQQEDSAVYLCASTPGGRWTEAFFGQGTRLTVV.